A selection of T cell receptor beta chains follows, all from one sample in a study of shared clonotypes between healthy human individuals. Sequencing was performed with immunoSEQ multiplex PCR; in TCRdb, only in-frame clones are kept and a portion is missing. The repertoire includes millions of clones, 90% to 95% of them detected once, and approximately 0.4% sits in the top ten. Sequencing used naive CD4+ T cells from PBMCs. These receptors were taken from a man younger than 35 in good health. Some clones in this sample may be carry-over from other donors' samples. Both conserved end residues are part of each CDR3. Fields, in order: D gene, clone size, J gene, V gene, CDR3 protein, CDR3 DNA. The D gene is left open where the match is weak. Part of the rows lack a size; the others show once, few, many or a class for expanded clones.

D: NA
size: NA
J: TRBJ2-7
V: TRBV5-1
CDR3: CASSLSGVYSYEQYF
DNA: TGCGCCAGCAGCTTGTCGGGAGTATATTCCTACGAGCAGTACTTC

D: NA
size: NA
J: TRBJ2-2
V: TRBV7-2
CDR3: CASSPQGNVGGELFF
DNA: TGTGCCAGCAGCCCCCAGGGGAACGTCGGCGGGGAGCTGTTTTTT

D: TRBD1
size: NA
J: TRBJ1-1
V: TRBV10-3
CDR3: CAITREGAPNTEAFF
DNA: TGTGCCATCACCCGGGAGGGGGCCCCGAACACTGAAGCTTTCTTT

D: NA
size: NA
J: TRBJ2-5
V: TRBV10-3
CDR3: CAIRGTQRGETQYF
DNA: TGTGCCATCCGAGGGACCCAGAGGGGAGAGACCCAGTACTTC

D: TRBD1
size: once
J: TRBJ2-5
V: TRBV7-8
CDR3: CASSLVSGGWETQYF
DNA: TGTGCCAGCAGCTTAGTCTCAGGGGGCTGGGAGACCCAGTACTTC

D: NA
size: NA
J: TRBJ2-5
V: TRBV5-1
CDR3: CASSRLARGGETQYF
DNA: TGCGCCAGCAGCCGTCTAGCGAGAGGGGGGGAGACCCAGTACTTC

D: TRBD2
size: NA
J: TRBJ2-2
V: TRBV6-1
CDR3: CASSEAALADTGELFF
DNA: TGTGCCAGCAGTGAAGCGGCTCTAGCGGACACCGGGGAGCTGTTTTTT

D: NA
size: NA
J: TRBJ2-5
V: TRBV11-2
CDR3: CASSSNQVALETQYF
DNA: TGTGCCAGCAGCTCCAATCAGGTTGCCCTGGAGACCCAGTACTTC

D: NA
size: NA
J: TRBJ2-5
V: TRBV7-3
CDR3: CASSVGLRGTQYF
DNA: TGTGCCAGCAGCGTCGGCCTCAGGGGGACCCAGTACTTC

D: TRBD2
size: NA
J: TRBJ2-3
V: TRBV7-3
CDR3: CASSQLAGYGDTQYF
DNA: TGTGCCAGCAGCCAACTAGCGGGATATGGAGATACGCAGTATTTT

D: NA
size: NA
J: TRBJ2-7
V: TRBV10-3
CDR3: CAISERASTQIPYEQYF
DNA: TGTGCCATCAGTGAGAGGGCCTCGACACAGATCCCCTACGAGCAGTACTTC

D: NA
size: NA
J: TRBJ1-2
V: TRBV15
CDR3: CATSRDSADVLGYTF
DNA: TGTGCCACCAGCAGAGATTCGGCGGACGTCCTTGGCTACACCTTC

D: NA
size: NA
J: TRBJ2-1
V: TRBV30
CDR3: CAWSRWGNEQFF
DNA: TGTGCCTGGAGTAGGTGGGGCAATGAGCAGTTCTTC

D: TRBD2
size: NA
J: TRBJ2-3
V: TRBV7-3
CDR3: CASSSRLAGNTDTQYF
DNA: TGTGCCAGCAGCTCCAGACTAGCGGGAAACACAGATACGCAGTATTTT

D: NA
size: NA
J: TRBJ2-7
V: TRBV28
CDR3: CASSPPGSRSYEQYF
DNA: TGTGCCAGCAGTCCCCCCGGGTCTAGGTCCTACGAGCAGTACTTC

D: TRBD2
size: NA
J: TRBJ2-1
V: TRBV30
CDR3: CAWSRTSLSYNEQFF
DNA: TGTGCCTGGAGTCGGACTAGTCTCTCCTACAATGAGCAGTTCTTC

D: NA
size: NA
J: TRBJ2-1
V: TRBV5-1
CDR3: CASSKSSYNEQFF
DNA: TGCGCCAGCAGTAAAAGCTCCTACAATGAGCAGTTCTTC

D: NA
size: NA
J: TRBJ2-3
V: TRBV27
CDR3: CASSRGGSGDTQYF
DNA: TGTGCCAGCAGTCGTGGGGGGAGCGGAGATACGCAGTATTTT

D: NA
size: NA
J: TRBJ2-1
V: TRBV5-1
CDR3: CASSQSRGTYNEQFF
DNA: TGCGCCAGCAGCCAAAGCCGGGGTACATACAATGAGCAGTTCTTC

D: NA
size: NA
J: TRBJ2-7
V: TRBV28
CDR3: CASSFIMGDMASIEQYF
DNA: TGTGCCAGCAGTTTTATTATGGGGGACATGGCGAGTATAGAGCAGTACTTC

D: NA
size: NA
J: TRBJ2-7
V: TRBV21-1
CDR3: CASSKAYGLAGGLGSYEQYF
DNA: TGTGCCAGCAGCAAAGCTTACGGACTAGCGGGAGGATTGGGTTCCTACGAGCAGTACTTC

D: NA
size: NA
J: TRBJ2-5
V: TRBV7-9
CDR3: CASSFHGGQETQYF
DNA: TGTGCCAGCAGCTTCCACGGGGGACAAGAGACCCAGTACTTC

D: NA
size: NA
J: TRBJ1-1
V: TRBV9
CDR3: CASSPQRGEAFF
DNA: TGTGCCAGCAGCCCCCAACGGGGCGAAGCTTTCTTT

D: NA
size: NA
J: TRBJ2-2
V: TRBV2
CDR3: CASSEDRAPGELFF
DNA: TGTGCCAGCAGTGAAGACAGGGCCCCCGGGGAGCTGTTTTTT

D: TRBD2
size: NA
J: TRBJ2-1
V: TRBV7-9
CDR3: CASSLPSGRASNEQFF
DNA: TGTGCCAGCAGCTTACCAAGCGGGAGGGCCTCCAATGAGCAGTTCTTC

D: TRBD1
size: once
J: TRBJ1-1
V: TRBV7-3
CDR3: CASSPRDRGLLNTEAFF
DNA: TGTGCCAGCAGCCCCCGCGACAGGGGCCTCTTGAACACTGAAGCTTTCTTT

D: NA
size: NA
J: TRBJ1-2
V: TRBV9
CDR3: CASSVDWEPREDTF
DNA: TGTGCCAGCAGCGTAGATTGGGAGCCCAGGGAAGACACCTTC

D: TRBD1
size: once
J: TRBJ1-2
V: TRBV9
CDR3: CASSPTLHGTVYGYTF
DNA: TGTGCCAGCAGCCCGACCCTTCATGGGACAGTCTATGGCTACACCTTC

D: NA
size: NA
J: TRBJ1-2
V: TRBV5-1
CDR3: CASTREEGAGYTF
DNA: TGCGCCAGCACCAGGGAGGAGGGAGCTGGCTACACCTTC

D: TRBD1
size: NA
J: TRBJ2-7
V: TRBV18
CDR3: CASSQRQGYEQYF
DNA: TGTGCCAGCTCTCAGAGACAGGGCTACGAGCAGTACTTC

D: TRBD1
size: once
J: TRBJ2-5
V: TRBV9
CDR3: CASSVGTGGSGQETQYF
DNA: TGTGCCAGCAGCGTGGGGACAGGGGGCTCAGGCCAAGAGACCCAGTACTTC

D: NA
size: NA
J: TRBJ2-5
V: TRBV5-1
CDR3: CASSPSLETQYF
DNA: TGCGCCAGCAGCCCCAGTCTGGAGACCCAGTACTTC

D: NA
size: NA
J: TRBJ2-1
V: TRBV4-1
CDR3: CASSQEGWPKQFF
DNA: TGCGCCAGCAGCCAAGAAGGTTGGCCGAAGCAGTTCTTC

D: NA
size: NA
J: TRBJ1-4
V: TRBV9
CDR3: CASSVPDSNEKLFF
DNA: TGTGCCAGCAGCGTTCCAGACTCTAATGAAAAACTGTTTTTT

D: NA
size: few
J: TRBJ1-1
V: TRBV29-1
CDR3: CSVVGHLNTEAFF
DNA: TGCAGCGTTGTTGGACATTTGAACACTGAAGCTTTCTTT

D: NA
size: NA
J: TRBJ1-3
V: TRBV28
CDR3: CASRGGGTGNTIYF
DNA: TGTGCCAGCCGCGGCGGGGGTACTGGAAACACCATATATTTT

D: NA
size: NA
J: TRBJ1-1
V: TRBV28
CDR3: CASSFSPGTEAFF
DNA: TGTGCCAGCAGTTTCTCTCCTGGGACTGAAGCTTTCTTT

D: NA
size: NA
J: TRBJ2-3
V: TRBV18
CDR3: CASSPLAGTSTDTQYF
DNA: TGTGCCAGCTCACCACTTGCGGGAACCAGCACAGATACGCAGTATTTT

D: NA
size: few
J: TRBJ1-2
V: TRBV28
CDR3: CASSSRQGVFNGYTF
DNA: TGTGCCAGCAGTTCCCGGCAGGGAGTCTTCAACGGCTACACCTTC

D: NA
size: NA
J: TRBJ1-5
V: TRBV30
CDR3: CAWSEVPGTQPQHF
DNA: TGTGCCTGGAGTGAGGTTCCGGGTACTCAGCCCCAGCATTTT

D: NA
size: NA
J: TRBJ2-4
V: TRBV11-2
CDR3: CASSPLAKNIQYF
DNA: TGTGCCAGCAGCCCCCTAGCCAAAAACATTCAGTACTTC

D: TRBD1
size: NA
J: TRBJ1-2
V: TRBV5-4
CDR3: CASSPLQGVYGYTF
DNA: TGTGCCAGCAGCCCACTGCAGGGGGTCTATGGCTACACCTTC

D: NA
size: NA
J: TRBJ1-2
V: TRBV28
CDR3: CASSRGGKYGYTF
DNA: TGTGCCAGCAGTAGAGGGGGGAAGTATGGCTACACCTTC

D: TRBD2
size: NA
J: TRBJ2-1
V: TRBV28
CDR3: CASSTGLAVFEGFF
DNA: TGTGCCAGCAGTACGGGACTAGCGGTCTTCGAGGGGTTCTTC

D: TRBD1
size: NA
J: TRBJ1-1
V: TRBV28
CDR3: CASILPGQGGGTEAFF
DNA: TGTGCCAGCATCTTGCCGGGACAGGGAGGAGGCACTGAAGCTTTCTTT

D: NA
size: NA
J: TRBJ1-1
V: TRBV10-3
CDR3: CAISGSRVAFF
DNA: TGTGCCATCTCCGGGTCCCGGGTCGCTTTCTTT

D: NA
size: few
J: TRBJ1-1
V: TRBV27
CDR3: CASSLNRNTEAFF
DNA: TGTGCCAGCAGTTTAAACAGGAACACTGAAGCTTTCTTT